These 5 T cell receptor beta chains originate from one sample sequenced in a study of T cells in Graves' hyperthyroidism and ophthalmopathy. From RNA transcripts, TCR beta CDR3 regions were amplified. In the first-round RT-PCR of the TCR CDR3, the HTBI primer set was used. TCRdb called the multiplex PCR reads again in MiXCR, with one record for every CDR3 protein. The sample shows some 650,000 distinct CDR3 sequences, 15% to 20% of them seen only once. Sequenced sample: blood. These receptors originate from a woman in her thirties or forties with Graves' ophthalmopathy.

Ten or more counts support this clonotype. J is TRBJ2-3 and V is TRBV28; 10 bases map to TRBD2. CDR3 size: 16 residues. V gave up 4 bases and J gave up 4 bases; unmatched junction bases: 8. Per the germline V gene, CDR1 is MDHEN and CDR2 is SYDVKM. For the CDR3, the DNA is TGTGCCAGCAGTTCCCCACTAGCGGGGTACGCAGATACGCAGTATTTT. It specifies CASSSPLAGYADTQYF.

V usage is TRBV5-1 and J usage is TRBJ2-2; possibly TRBD1 for D (6 bases). The germline V gene has CDR1 SGHRS and CDR2 YFSETQ. The CDR3 is 15 residues long. V lost 0 bases and J 3 bases, leaving 9 bases between the germline ends. CDR3 sequence (DNA): TGCGCCAGCAGCTTGGACAGGGCCCACACCGGGGAGCTGTTTTTT. Translation gives CASSLDRAHTGELFF.

This clonotype has at least ten counts. The gene calls are TRBV3-1 and TRBJ2-1; D uncertain. CDR1 LGHDT and CDR2 YNNKEL come from the germline V gene (reference sequence). Trimming removed 0 bases from V and 6 bases from J, with 9 bases in between. The CDR3 runs to 14 residues. DNA for the CDR3: TGTGCCAGCAGCCAAGAGGGGTTAGGCAATGAGCAGTTCTTC. Encoded protein: CASSQEGLGNEQFF.

This clonotype was found a few times. Given a much more abundant clone one base away, this may be a read error. The chain uses TRBV5-1 and TRBJ2-7; a possible D gene is TRBD1 (6 bases). In germline, CDR1 is SGHRS, CDR2 YFSETQ. V was shortened by 3 bases and J by 3 bases, with 10 bases between the two germline ends. This CDR3 contains 13 residues. For the CDR3, the DNA is TGCGCCAGCAGCTCGGAAGGGGGCTACGAGCAGTACTTC. This sequence encodes CASSSEGGYEQYF.

This clonotype was counted a few times. This rearrangement joins TRBV6-1 to TRBJ2-2; TRBD1 matches at 7 bases. CDR1 is MNHNS, CDR2 SASEGT, per germline. The CDR3 spans 17 residues. Trimming cost V 6 bases and J 2 bases; bases outside gene matches: 12. The CDR3 region has the DNA TGTGCCAGCAGGTCCGGGACAGCAGGATATAACACCGGGGAGCTGTTTTTT. It yields the protein CASRSGTAGYNTGELFF.